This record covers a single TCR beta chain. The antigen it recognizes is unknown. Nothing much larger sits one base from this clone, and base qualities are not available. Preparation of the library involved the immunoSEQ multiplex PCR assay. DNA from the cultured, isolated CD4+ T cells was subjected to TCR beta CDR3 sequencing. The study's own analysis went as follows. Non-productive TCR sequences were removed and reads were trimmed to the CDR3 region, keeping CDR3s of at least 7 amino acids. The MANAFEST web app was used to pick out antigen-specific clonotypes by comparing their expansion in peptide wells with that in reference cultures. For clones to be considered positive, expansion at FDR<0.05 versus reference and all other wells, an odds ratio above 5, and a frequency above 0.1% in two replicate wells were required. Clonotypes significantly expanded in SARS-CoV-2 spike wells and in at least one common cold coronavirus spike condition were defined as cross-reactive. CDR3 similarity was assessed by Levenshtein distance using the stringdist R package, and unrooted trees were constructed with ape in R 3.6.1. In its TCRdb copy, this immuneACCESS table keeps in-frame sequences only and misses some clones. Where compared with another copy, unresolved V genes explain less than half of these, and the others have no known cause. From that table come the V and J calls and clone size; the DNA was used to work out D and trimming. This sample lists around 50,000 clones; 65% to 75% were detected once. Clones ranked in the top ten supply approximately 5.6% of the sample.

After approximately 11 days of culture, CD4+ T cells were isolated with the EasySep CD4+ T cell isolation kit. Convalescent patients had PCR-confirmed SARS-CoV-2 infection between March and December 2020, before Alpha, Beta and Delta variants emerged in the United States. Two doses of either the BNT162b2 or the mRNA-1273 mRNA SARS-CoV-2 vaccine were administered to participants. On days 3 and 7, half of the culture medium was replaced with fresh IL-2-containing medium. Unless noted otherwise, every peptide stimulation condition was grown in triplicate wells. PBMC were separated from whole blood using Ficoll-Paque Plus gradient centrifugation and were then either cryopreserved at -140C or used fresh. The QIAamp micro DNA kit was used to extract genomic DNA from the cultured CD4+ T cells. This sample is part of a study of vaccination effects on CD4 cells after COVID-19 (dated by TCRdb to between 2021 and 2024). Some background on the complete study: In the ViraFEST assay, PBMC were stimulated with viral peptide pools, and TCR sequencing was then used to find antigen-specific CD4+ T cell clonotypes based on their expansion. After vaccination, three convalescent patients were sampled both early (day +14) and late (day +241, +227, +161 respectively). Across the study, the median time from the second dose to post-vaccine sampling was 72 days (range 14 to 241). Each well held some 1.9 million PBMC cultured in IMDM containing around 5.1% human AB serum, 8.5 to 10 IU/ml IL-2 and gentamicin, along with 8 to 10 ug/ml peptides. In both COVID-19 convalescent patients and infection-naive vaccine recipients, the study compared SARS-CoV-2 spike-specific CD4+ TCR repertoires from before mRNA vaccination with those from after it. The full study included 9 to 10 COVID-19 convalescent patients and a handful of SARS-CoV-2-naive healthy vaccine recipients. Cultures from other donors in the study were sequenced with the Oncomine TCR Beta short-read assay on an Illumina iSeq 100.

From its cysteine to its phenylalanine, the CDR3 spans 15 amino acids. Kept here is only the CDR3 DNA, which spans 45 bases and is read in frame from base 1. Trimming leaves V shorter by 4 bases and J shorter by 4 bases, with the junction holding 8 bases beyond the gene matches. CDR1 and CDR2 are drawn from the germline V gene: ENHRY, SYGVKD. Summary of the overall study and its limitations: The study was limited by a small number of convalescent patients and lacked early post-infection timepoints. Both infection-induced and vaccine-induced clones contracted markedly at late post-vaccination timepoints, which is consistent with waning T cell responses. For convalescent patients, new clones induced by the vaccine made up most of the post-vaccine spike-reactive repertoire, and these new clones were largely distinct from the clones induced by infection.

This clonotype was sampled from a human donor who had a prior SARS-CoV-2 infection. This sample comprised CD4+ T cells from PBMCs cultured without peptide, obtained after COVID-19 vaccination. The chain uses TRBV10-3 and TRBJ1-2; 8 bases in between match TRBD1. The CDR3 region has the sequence CAISGRDRTLYGYTF. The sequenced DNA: TGTGCCATCAGTGGCCGGGACAGGACCCTCTATGGCTACACCTTC.